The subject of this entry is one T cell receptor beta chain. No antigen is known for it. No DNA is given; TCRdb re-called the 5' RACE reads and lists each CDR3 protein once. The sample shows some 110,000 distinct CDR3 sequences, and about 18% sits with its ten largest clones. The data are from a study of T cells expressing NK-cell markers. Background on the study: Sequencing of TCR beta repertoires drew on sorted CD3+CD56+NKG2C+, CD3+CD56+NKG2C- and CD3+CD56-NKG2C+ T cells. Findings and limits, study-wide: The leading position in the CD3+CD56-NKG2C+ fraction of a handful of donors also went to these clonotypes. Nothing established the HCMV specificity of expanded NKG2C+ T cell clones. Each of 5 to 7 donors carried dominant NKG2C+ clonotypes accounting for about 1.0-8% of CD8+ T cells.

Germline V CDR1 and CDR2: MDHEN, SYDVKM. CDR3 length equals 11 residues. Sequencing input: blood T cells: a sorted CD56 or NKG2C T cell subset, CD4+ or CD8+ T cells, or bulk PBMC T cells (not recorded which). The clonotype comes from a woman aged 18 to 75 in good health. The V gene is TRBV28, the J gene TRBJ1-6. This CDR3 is CASSFGSPLHF.